This T cell receptor beta chain appears in the sequencing data of a study of beta chain features in type 1 diabetes. This clone was seen ten or more times. What it binds is not known. The authors reverse transcribed all of the isolated RNA, so sequencing captured expressed TCRB transcripts. Here immunoSEQ multiplex PCR was the method, and the copy in TCRdb shows in-frame clones only, minus some. Of roughly 180,000 clones detected, around 7.8% appear once; the ten largest clones hold 0.94%. CDR1 SQVTM and CDR2 ANQGSEA come from the germline V gene. V lost 5 bases and J 4 bases, leaving 14 bases between the germline ends. The CDR3 loop spans 13 amino acids. Donors contributed one heparinised blood draw apiece, averaging approximately 100 mL. Study-level findings and limits: More deletions and fewer insertions at VDJ junctions were seen in type 1 diabetes patients. Significant though moderate, a shortening of TCRB CDR3s appeared in all four CD4+ subsets of Type 1 diabetes patients.

This receptor was taken from a woman between 35 and 50 years old with type 1 diabetes. Sequenced input: central memory CD4+ T cells from blood. This chain uses TRBV29-1 with TRBJ1-1; D is ambiguous. CDR3 in DNA: TGCAGCGTTCTAGGCCCGGGGTCCACTGAAGCTTTCTTT. Protein sequence: CSVLGPGSTEAFF.